This T cell receptor beta chain was captured by sequencing in a study of T-cell reconstitution after alpha-beta-depleted transplantation in children. Unique molecular identifiers were incorporated during preparation of the TCRbeta library. TCRdb re-called the PCR reads with MiXCR, one entry per CDR3 protein. This sample carries more than 120,000 distinct CDR3 sequences, around 9% of them seen once, and the ten largest clones take less than 20%. This clonotype was detected ten times or more. In germline, CDR1 is MGHDK, CDR2 SYGVNS. The CDR3 spans 12 residues. Trimming removed 7 bases from V and 7 bases from J, with 13 bases in between.

The chain combines TRBV25-1 with TRBJ1-1, with D perhaps TRBD1 (6 bases). The TCR comes from a female patient aged 2-9 years who had a stem cell transplant for congenital amegakaryocytic thrombocytopenia, so the T cells may come from the graft donor. The specimen was PBMCs, mostly from graft donor cells, collected 180 days after TCRalphabeta/CD19-depleted stem cell transplant. The CDR3 DNA follows: TGTGCCAGCACGGGGGGCGCAGGTGAAGCTTTCTTT. It translates to CASTGGAGEAFF. Full variable domain (rest looked up from reference TRBV25-1 and TRBJ1-1): EADIYQTPRYLVIGTGKKITLECSQTMGHDKMYWYQQDPGMELHLIHYSYGVNSTEKGDLSSESTVSRIRTEHFPLTLESARPSHTSQYLCASTGGAGEAFFGQGTRLTVV.